This T cell receptor (beta chain) was identified in a study of PD-L1 blockade in urothelial cancer. Time point described: pretreatment peripheral blood. Disease in patients was locally advanced or metastatic urothelial carcinoma. Every patient provided from 1 to 8 samples, collected pretreatment and on-treatment. The method was immunoSEQ multiplex PCR; TCRdb's version includes in-frame clones alone and lacks a portion of them. Among 60,000 to 70,000 clones listed, 75% to 85% were seen once. Germline V gene data show CDR1 as MNHEY and CDR2 as SVGAGI. After removal of 10 bases from V and 10 bases from J, the junction contained 13 bases not matched to a gene. The CDR3 consists of 13 residues.

The genes are TRBV6-5 and TRBJ1-5; the match to TRBD1 covers 7 bases. The origin of this receptor is a man in his 70s with urothelial cancer. This specimen consisted of PBMCs, obtained around atezolizumab (anti-PD-L1) treatment. The CDR3 region is CATQGLSQGPQHF. The CDR3 DNA sequence: TGTGCCACACAGGGGTTGTCCCAAGGCCCCCAGCATTTT.